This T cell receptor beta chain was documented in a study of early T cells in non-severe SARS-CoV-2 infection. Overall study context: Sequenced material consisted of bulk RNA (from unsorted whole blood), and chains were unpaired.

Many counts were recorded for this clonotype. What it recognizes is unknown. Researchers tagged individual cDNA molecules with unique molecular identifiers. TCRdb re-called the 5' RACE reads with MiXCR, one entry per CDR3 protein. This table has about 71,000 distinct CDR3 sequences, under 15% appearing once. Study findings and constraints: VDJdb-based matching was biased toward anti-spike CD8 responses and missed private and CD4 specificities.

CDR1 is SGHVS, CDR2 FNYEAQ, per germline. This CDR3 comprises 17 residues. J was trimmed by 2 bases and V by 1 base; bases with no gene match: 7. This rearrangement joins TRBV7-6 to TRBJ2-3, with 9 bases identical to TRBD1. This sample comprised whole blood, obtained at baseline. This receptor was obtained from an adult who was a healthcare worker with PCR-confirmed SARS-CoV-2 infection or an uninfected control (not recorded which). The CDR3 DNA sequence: TGTGCCAGCAGCTTAGTTGGGACAGGGACCTACACAGATACGCAGTATTTT. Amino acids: CASSLVGTGTYTDTQYF. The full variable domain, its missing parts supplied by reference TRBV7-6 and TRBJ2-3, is GAGVSQSPRYKVTKRGQDVALRCDPISGHVSLYWYRQALGQGPEFLTYFNYEAQQDKSGLPNDRFSAERPEGSISTLTIQRTEQRDSAMYRCASSLVGTGTYTDTQYFGPGTRLTVL.